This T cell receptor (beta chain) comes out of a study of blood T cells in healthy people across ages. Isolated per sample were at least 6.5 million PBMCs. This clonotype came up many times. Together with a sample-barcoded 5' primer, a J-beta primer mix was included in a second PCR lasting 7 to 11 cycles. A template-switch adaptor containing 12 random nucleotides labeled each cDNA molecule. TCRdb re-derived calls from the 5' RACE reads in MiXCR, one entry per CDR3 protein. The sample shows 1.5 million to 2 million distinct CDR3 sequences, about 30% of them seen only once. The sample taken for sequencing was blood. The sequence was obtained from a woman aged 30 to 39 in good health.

DNA of the CDR3: TGTGCCAGCAGCACGTATCAAGGCGAGCAGTACTTC. Protein sequence: CASSTYQGEQYF. V and J are TRBV7-2 and TRBJ2-7, with unresolved D. Trimming cost V 5 bases and J 6 bases, with 11 bases left between them. The CDR3 extends over 12 amino acids. The V gene's germline CDR1 is SGHTA and CDR2 FQGNSA.